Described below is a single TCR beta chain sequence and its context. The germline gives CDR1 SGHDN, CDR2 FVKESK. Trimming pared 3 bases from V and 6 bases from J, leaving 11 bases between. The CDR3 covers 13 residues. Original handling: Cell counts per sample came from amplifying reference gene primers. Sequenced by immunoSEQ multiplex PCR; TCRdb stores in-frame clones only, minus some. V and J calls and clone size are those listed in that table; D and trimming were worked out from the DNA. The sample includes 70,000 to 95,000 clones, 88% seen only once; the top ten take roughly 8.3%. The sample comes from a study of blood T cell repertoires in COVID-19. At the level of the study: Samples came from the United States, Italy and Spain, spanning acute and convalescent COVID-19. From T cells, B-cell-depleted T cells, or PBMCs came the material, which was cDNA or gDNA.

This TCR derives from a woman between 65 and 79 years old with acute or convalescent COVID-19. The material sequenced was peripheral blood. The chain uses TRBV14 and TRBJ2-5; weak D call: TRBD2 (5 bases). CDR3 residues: CASSQRVKQTQYF. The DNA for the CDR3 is TGTGCCAGCAGCCAGCGGGTGAAACAGACCCAGTACTTC. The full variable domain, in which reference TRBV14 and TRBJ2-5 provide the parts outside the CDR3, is EAGVTQFPSHSVIEKGQTVTLRCDPISGHDNLYWYRRVMGKEIKFLLHFVKESKQDESGMPNNRFLAERTGGTYSTLKVQPAELEDSGVYFCASSQRVKQTQYFGPGTRLLVL.